This T cell receptor beta chain was recovered during a study of T cell responses to AZD1222 COVID-19 vaccine. General study points: Donor demographics were predominantly white British with a female majority; clonal diversity may be underestimated. Spike-spanning, vaccine-associated CD4 TCRs were dominant at 160-218 and 743-854.

Using immunoSEQ multiplex PCR, the repertoire was profiled, and TCRdb retains in-frame clones only, with some absent. The sample lists approximately 130,000 clones, 80% to 90% occurring once. V gave up 4 bases and J gave up 1 base, with 8 bases separating them. CDR3 length equals 13 residues. From germline, CDR1 is GTSNPN and CDR2 SVGIG (reference sequence). As concerns this clone: Its antigen is undetermined.

V is TRBV30 and J is TRBJ1-3; D unclear. The source was peripheral blood, collected 28 days after the second AZD1222 dose. This clonotype was obtained from an adult who received the AZD1222 COVID-19 vaccine. This CDR3 is CAWNDGSGNTIYF. In nucleotides, the CDR3 is TGTGCCTGGAACGACGGTTCTGGAAACACCATATATTTT.